These 6 T cell receptor beta chains share one sample of origin, sequenced in a study of stem cell transplantation in POMP-related autoinflammatory disease. TCRdb's table, derived via immunoSEQ multiplex PCR, lists solely in-frame clones and lacks some. Among a few hundred clones listed, about 83% were seen once. The input for sequencing was CD4+ follicular helper T cells (Tfh) from PBMCs, taken before stem cell transplantation. The source is a human donor with POMP-related autoinflammation and immune dysregulation (PRAID).

The V gene is TRBV7-9, the J gene TRBJ2-3, with D possibly being TRBD1 (5 bases). Germline loops: CDR1 SEHNR, CDR2 FQNEAQ (reference sequence). This CDR3 has 14 amino acids. V lost 4 bases and J lost 0, with 8 bases in between. This chain's CDR3 is CASSYRQSTDTQYF. The CDR3 DNA reads TGTGCCAGCAGCTACAGGCAAAGCACAGATACGCAGTATTTT.

V and J are TRBV27 and TRBJ2-7; tentative D call: TRBD2 (6 bases). Germline V gene sequence: CDR1 MNHEY, CDR2 SMNVEV (reference sequence). With 5 bases removed from V and 3 bases from J, the gap between germline ends came to 14 bases. The CDR3 sequence is 14 residues long. CDR3 nucleotides: TGTGCCAGCAGTCTCGCGGGGTATGGCTACGAGCAGTACTTC. It specifies CASSLAGYGYEQYF.

The gene calls are TRBV5-1 and TRBJ2-2; the match to TRBD1 covers 7 bases. J was trimmed by 1 base and V by 0 bases; bases with no gene match: 0. This CDR3 has 15 amino acids. Germline V lookup: CDR1 SGHRS, CDR2 YFSETQ. The CDR3 DNA sequence: TGCGCCAGCAGCTTGGGACAGGGGAACACCGGGGAGCTGTTTTTT. This sequence encodes CASSLGQGNTGELFF.

The rearrangement links TRBV5-1 to TRBJ2-7; 12 bases agree with TRBD2. Germline CDR1 reads SGHRS; CDR2 reads YFSETQ. The V and J ends lost 3 bases and 2 bases, in that order; junction bases with no gene match: 0. This CDR3 has 14 residues. The CDR3 reads CASSSSGRAYEQYF. The DNA of the CDR3 is TGCGCCAGCAGCTCTAGCGGGAGGGCCTACGAGCAGTACTTC.

A few counts support this clone. The chain combines TRBV21-1 with TRBJ2-1. TRBV21-1 is recorded as a pseudogene. The CDR3 runs 16 residues. In nucleotides, the CDR3 is TGTGCCAGCAGCTTACCGCTACACCATTCCGACAATGAGCAGTTCTTC. Amino acid sequence: CASSLPLHHSDNEQFF.

This clone was detected a few times. The chain uses TRBV12-5 and TRBJ2-3; the match to TRBD1 covers 9 bases. The V gene's germline CDR1 is LGHNT and CDR2 FRNRAP. V shed 4 bases and J 1 base; nucleotides not matched to a gene: 0. The CDR3 sequence is 14 residues long. CDR3 sequence: CASGWTGGTDTQYF. The CDR3 bases are TGTGCTAGTGGTTGGACAGGGGGCACAGATACGCAGTATTTT.